One and the same sample provided the 30 T cell receptor beta chains below, sequenced in a study of T cell responses to AZD1222 COVID-19 vaccine. Sequencing was performed with immunoSEQ multiplex PCR; in TCRdb, only in-frame clones are kept and a portion is missing. Altogether 90,000 to 150,000 clones are present, roughly nine tenths being singletons, with the ten largest covering around 2.4%. This specimen was peripheral blood, taken on day 0 of AZD1222 vaccination. The receptor source for this set is an adult in good health.

This chain links TRBV9 with TRBJ1-2; D not certain. This CDR3 comprises 12 residues. V was trimmed by 0 bases and J by 8 bases, leaving 8 bases between them. Per the germline V gene, CDR1 is SGDLS and CDR2 is YYNGEE. The CDR3 DNA reads as TGTGCCAGCAGCGTAGGGGCACGGGGCTACACCTTC. Translation gives CASSVGARGYTF.

The chain couples TRBV29-1 to TRBJ2-7; 7 bases are shared with TRBD2. Germline trimming cut 7 bases from V and 4 bases from J; bases unmatched to any gene: 16. This CDR3 contains 15 residues. Germline V gene sequence: CDR1 SQVTM, CDR2 ANQGSEA. The DNA for the CDR3 is TGCAGCGCCCAAGTCCGGGCTAGCGGAAAGTACGAGCAGTACTTC. Translated: CSAQVRASGKYEQYF.

This clone has a single count. The genes are TRBV28 and TRBJ1-2, with unresolved D. Trimming stripped 4 bases from V and 9 bases from J, with 15 bases between. The length of the CDR3 is 13 residues. Germline CDR1 and CDR2: MDHEN and SYDVKM. This CDR3 is CASSSLGDRSYTF. CDR3 nucleotides: TGTGCCAGCAGTTCCCTGGGCGACCGAAGCTACACCTTC.

The chain has TRBV12-3 or TRBV12-4 and TRBJ1-2; no clear D. CDR3 length: 13 amino acids. Trimming stripped 4 bases from V and 7 bases from J, with 13 bases between. The CDR3 is CASSSKGLVGYTF. DNA of the CDR3: TGTGCCAGCAGTTCTAAAGGGCTGGTTGGCTACACCTTC.

The chain joins TRBV6-2 or TRBV6-3 to TRBJ2-7; TRBD2 agrees at 10 bases. V trimming: 0 bases; J trimming: 0 bases; junction bases outside the gene matches: 2. The CDR3 runs to 16 residues. Per the germline V gene, CDR1 is MNHEY and CDR2 is SVGEGT. The CDR3 loop is CASSYSTSGSSYEQYF. Here the CDR3 DNA reads TGTGCCAGCAGTTACTCGACTAGCGGGTCCTCCTACGAGCAGTACTTC.

The rearrangement uses TRBV27 and TRBJ2-1, with no clear D. Germline V gene lookup returns CDR1 MNHEY and CDR2 SMNVEV (reference sequence). The CDR3 is 12 amino acids. V lost 3 bases, J lost 8 bases, and 8 bases lay in between. CDR3 amino acids: CASSLAGYEQFF. The CDR3 DNA is TGTGCCAGCAGTTTGGCCGGGTATGAGCAGTTCTTC.

V usage is TRBV9 and J usage is TRBJ1-5, with D unresolved. This CDR3 spans 14 amino acids. Germline-derived CDR1 and CDR2 are SGDLS and YYNGEE. V was cut by 0 bases and J by 0 bases, with 4 bases left in between. The CDR3 region is CASSVGVSNQPQHF. DNA of the CDR3: TGTGCCAGCAGCGTAGGGGTTAGCAATCAGCCCCAGCATTTT.

This chain links TRBV19 with TRBJ1-3, with D maybe TRBD1 (6 bases). CDR3 length: 15 residues. Between the trimmed V and J ends, which lost 3 bases and 0 bases, there was a span of 9 bases. Germline CDR1 LNHDA, CDR2 SQIVND (reference sequence). In DNA form, the CDR3 reads TGTGCCAGTAGTATCGGACAGAACTCTGGAAACACCATATATTTT. Protein sequence: CASSIGQNSGNTIYF.

The rearrangement links TRBV20-1 to TRBJ1-2; D is undetermined. Germline-derived CDR1 and CDR2 are DFQATT and SNEGSKA (reference sequence). This CDR3 has 13 residues. Trimming stripped 3 bases from V and 0 bases from J, with 8 bases between. In nucleotides, the CDR3 is TGCAGTGCTAGTCACAGCACTAACTATGGCTACACCTTC. As protein: CSASHSTNYGYTF.

V and J are TRBV5-4 and TRBJ1-5, with TRBD1 identical over 7 bases. Trimming at V came to 4 bases and at J to 3 bases, leaving 4 bases not matched to a gene. The CDR3 loop spans 14 amino acids. Germline CDR1 SGHNT, CDR2 YYREEE (reference sequence). The CDR3 protein is CASSMTGNNQPQHF. In DNA form, the CDR3 reads TGTGCCAGCAGCATGACAGGGAACAATCAGCCCCAGCATTTT.

The chain recombines TRBV9 with TRBJ2-7; D is ambiguous. The CDR3 totals 12 residues. Trimming removed 7 bases at V and 3 bases at J, with 11 bases between. Germline-derived CDR1 and CDR2 are SGDLS and YYNGEE. CDR3 residues: CASGRSSYEQYF. CDR3 sequence (DNA): TGTGCCAGCGGACGTTCGAGCTACGAGCAGTACTTC.

This CDR3 reads CASSTNLNTEAFF. CDR3 DNA: TGTGCCAGTAGTACAAATTTGAACACTGAAGCTTTCTTT. The genes are TRBV19 and TRBJ1-1; D remains ambiguous. This CDR3 comprises 13 residues. Looked up from germline, CDR1 is LNHDA and CDR2 is SQIVND (reference sequence). The V gene lost 4 bases and the J gene lost 0 bases, with 6 bases spanning the gap.

This clone was counted ten times or more. V is TRBV19 and J is TRBJ2-5; tentatively, D is TRBD2 (6 bases). The germline CDR1 and CDR2 sequences are LNHDA and SQIVND (reference sequence). Trimming pared 7 bases from V and 2 bases from J, leaving 17 bases between. The CDR3 covers 15 residues. The CDR3 spells CASTQGAGSQETQYF. The CDR3 DNA reads as TGTGCCAGTACCCAAGGGGCGGGGAGTCAAGAGACCCAGTACTTC.

The chain carries TRBV5-5 and TRBJ1-4; TRBD1 agrees at 8 bases. V lost 0 bases to trimming and J lost 7 bases; unmatched junction nucleotides: 5. Germline CDR1 reads SGHKS; CDR2 reads YYEKEE (reference sequence). This CDR3 is 15 amino acids long. CDR3 loop: CASSLDGTGPEKLFF. CDR3 nucleotide sequence: TGTGCCAGCAGCTTGGATGGGACAGGACCTGAAAAACTGTTTTTT.

The chain joins TRBV5-8 to TRBJ2-1; D unresolved. Per germline, CDR1 SGHTS and CDR2 YDEGEE. The CDR3 totals 13 residues. Trimming stripped 4 bases from V and 8 bases from J, with 13 bases between. The CDR3 spells CASSPPSMDEQFF. Written as DNA, the CDR3 is TGTGCCAGCAGCCCTCCTTCTATGGATGAGCAGTTCTTC.

This sequence joins TRBV7-9 and TRBJ1-6, with 9 bases identical to TRBD1. The germline V gene encodes CDR1 SEHNR and CDR2 FQNEAQ (reference sequence). Trimming removed 3 bases from V and 9 bases from J; junction bases left unmatched: 6. This CDR3 is 15 amino acids long. The CDR3 coding sequence is TGTGCCAGCAGCTTCGTGGGACAGGGAGGTTCACCCCTCCACTTT. Protein sequence: CASSFVGQGGSPLHF.

The chain recombines TRBV10-1 with TRBJ2-3; 8 nucleotides line up with TRBD1. The CDR3 has 15 residues. The germline V gene has CDR1 WNHNN and CDR2 SYGVQD (reference sequence). The V and J ends lost 4 bases and 8 bases, in that order; junction bases with no gene match: 11. CDR3 sequence reads: CASSGSGGGGGTQYF. The CDR3 DNA is TGCGCCAGCAGTGGTTCAGGGGGCGGAGGAGGTACGCAGTATTTT.

The V and J genes are TRBV10-1 and TRBJ2-7, with 12 bases matching TRBD1. This CDR3 contains 14 residues. J lost 2 bases, V lost 6 bases, and 2 bases had no gene match. Germline V CDR1 and CDR2: WNHNN, SYGVQD (reference sequence). CDR3 nucleotides: TGCGCCAGCAGGCGGGACAGGGGGCCCTACGAGCAGTACTTC. This encodes CASRRDRGPYEQYF.

The genes are TRBV2 and TRBJ2-7; 9 bases are a match to TRBD1. The CDR3 consists of 16 residues. Losses at the gene ends were 1 base for V and 1 base for J; bases not matched to a gene: 5. In germline, CDR1 is SNHLY, CDR2 FYNNEI. In nucleotides, the CDR3 is TGTGCCAGCAGTGAAGGGGGGGACAGGGTTTCCTACGAGCAGTACTTC. It translates to CASSEGGDRVSYEQYF.

The J gene is TRBJ2-7, the V gene TRBV30, with D unresolved. Trimming shortened V by 4 bases and J by 2 bases, and 15 bases separated the two germline ends. The CDR3 has 14 residues. The germline CDR1 and CDR2 sequences are GTSNPN and SVGIG (reference sequence). CDR3 nucleotide sequence: TGTGCCTGGACCCCATCCTGGTTAACCTACGAGCAGTACTTC. This gives the protein CAWTPSWLTYEQYF. Complete variable domain (other parts from reference TRBV30 and TRBJ2-7): SQTIHQWPATLVQPVGSPLSLECTVEGTSNPNLYWYRQAAGRGLQLLFYSVGIGQISSEVPQNLSASRPQDRQFILSSKKLLLSDSGFYLCAWTPSWLTYEQYFGPGTRLTVT.

The chain employs TRBV6-5 and TRBJ2-1; D not certain. Looked up from germline, CDR1 is MNHEY and CDR2 is SVGAGI. Trimming shortened V by 0 bases and J by 9 bases, and 12 bases separated the two germline ends. This CDR3 is 14 amino acids long. The CDR3: CASSYSYADIEQFF. DNA for the CDR3: TGTGCCAGCAGTTACTCGTACGCAGACATTGAGCAGTTCTTC.

This clone was seen once. The J gene is TRBJ2-1, the V gene TRBV4-1; D may correspond to TRBD1 or TRBD2 (5 bases each). V lost 1 base and J lost 2, with 24 bases in between. This CDR3 has 20 amino acids. From germline, CDR1 is MGHRA and CDR2 YSYEKL. The chain's CDR3 is CASSQVANPGTHSPYNEQFF. The CDR3 DNA sequence: TGCGCCAGCAGCCAAGTCGCTAACCCCGGGACCCACTCGCCCTACAATGAGCAGTTCTTC.

This clone appeared once. The rearrangement joins TRBV2 to TRBJ1-2; D is possibly TRBD1 (6 bases). Trimming took off 7 bases at V and 6 bases at J, with 15 bases between the two ends. This CDR3 has 13 amino acids. Germline CDR1 and CDR2: SNHLY and FYNNEI. CDR3 residues: CASIIYRENGYTF. DNA of the CDR3: TGTGCCAGCATTATTTACAGGGAGAATGGCTACACCTTC.

This chain joins TRBV9 and TRBJ2-2; 7 nucleotides agree with TRBD1. CDR3 length: 16 residues. J was trimmed by 4 bases and V by 0 bases; bases with no gene match: 6. CDR1 and CDR2 from the germline V gene are SGDLS and YYNGEE. CDR3 sequence: CASSVDPAGGTGELFF. In nucleotides, the CDR3 is TGTGCCAGCAGCGTAGATCCGGCAGGGGGCACCGGGGAGCTGTTTTTT.

J is TRBJ2-5 and V is TRBV28; a weak D match, TRBD1 (6 bases). Germline assignment: CDR1 MDHEN and CDR2 SYDVKM. The V end lost 4 bases, the J end lost 7 bases, and 16 bases lay between the germline ends. The CDR3 totals 14 residues. CDR3 nucleotides: TGTGCCAGCAGTTCTACAGGGACCTCCGGGACCCAGTACTTC. Translated: CASSSTGTSGTQYF.

In this sample, this clone turned up once. The rearrangement links TRBV4-2 to TRBJ2-3, with 7 bases identical to TRBD2. Germline CDR1 is LGHNA and CDR2 is YNFKEQ. This CDR3 is built from 17 residues. The trim removed 2 bases at V and 3 bases at J, leaving 11 bases unmatched. CDR3 protein: CASSQSMVAGWTDTQYF. Here the CDR3 DNA reads TGTGCCAGCAGCCAAAGTATGGTAGCGGGTTGGACAGATACGCAGTATTTT.

The rearrangement joins TRBV5-8 to TRBJ2-7; D unresolved. Trimming cost V 2 bases and J 4 bases, with 4 bases left between them. Per germline, CDR1 SGHTS and CDR2 YDEGEE. The CDR3 has 11 amino acids. The CDR3 loop reads CASSFGYEQYF. The CDR3 DNA follows: TGTGCCAGCAGCTTCGGATACGAGCAGTACTTC.

The rearrangement joins TRBV19 to TRBJ1-1; D remains unclear. This CDR3 has 11 amino acids. V lost 7 bases and J 6 bases, leaving 9 bases between the germline ends. CDR1 LNHDA and CDR2 SQIVND come from the germline V gene (reference sequence). The CDR3 DNA reads TGTGCCAGTATGACGTTCGCTGAAGCTTTCTTT. It specifies CASMTFAEAFF. Full variable domain (missing parts from reference TRBV19 and TRBJ1-1): DGGITQSPKYLFRKEGQNVTLSCEQNLNHDAMYWYRQDPGQGLRLIYYSQIVNDFQKGDIAEGYSVSREKKESFPLTVTSAQKNPTAFYLCASMTFAEAFFGQGTRLTVV.

This chain uses TRBV30 with TRBJ2-7; 8 bases map to TRBD1. Germline-derived CDR1 and CDR2 are GTSNPN and SVGIG (reference sequence). Losses at the gene ends were 5 bases for V and 5 bases for J; bases not matched to a gene: 8. There are 13 residues in the CDR3. CDR3 in DNA: TGTGCCTGGGAGACAGGGGTAGTGGACGAGCAGTACTTC. Its protein product is CAWETGVVDEQYF.

V usage is TRBV15 and J usage is TRBJ2-3, with a possible D match to TRBD2 (5 bases). The CDR3 spans 14 residues. CDR1 is LNHNV and CDR2 is YYDKDF in the germline V gene (reference sequence). V lost 5 bases and J lost 3, with 12 bases in between. The CDR3 DNA reads as TGTGCCACCAGCCGGCCTCGCGGGACAGATACGCAGTATTTT. As protein: CATSRPRGTDTQYF.